Reported below is one TCR beta chain. Antigen specificity is unknown. The sample originates from a study of cytomegalovirus exposure and HLA in healthy donors. Study-wide points: Association of a missense DCLRE1C variant with TCR beta V- and J-gene trimming was reported in a later analysis.

PCR primers comprised 60 Vbeta and 13 Jbeta primers. Clones were sequenced by immunoSEQ multiplex PCR, and TCRdb holds only the in-frame ones, with some missing. The sample table sets out about 200,000 clones. Each donor was healthy, and each was a bone marrow donor. Sequences were obtained from PBMCs. This receptor was taken from a man younger than 45 in good health and CMV-seronegative.

DNA of the CDR3: TGTGCCAGCAGCTTAGCGGCTGCTCTGGCTAATGAAAAACTGTTTTTT. Protein: CASSLAAALANEKLFF. This sequence joins TRBV7-6 and TRBJ1-4; D unresolved. Per the germline V gene, CDR1 is SGHVS and CDR2 is FNYEAQ. V was cut by 0 bases and J by 3 bases, with 11 bases left in between. The CDR3 loop spans 16 amino acids.